The 12 T cell receptor beta chains below all came from one sample that was sequenced in a study of T cells in Graves' hyperthyroidism and ophthalmopathy. Regions amplified from RNA transcripts were the TCR beta CDR3 regions. Carried out on the TCR CDR3, a first-round RT-PCR used the HTBI primer set. TCRdb passed the multiplex PCR reads through MiXCR, listing each CDR3 protein once. The sample contains about 100,000 distinct CDR3 sequences, about 15% of which appear only once. Sequenced input: blood. Every receptor here comes from a woman in her forties or fifties with Graves' hyperthyroidism.

The chain combines TRBV7-9 with TRBJ2-2; D not resolved. Trimming shortened V by 5 bases and J by 7 bases, and 11 bases separated the two germline ends. The CDR3 spans 13 residues. CDR1 is SEHNR, CDR2 FQNEAQ, per germline (reference sequence). This CDR3 reads CASSLQIYGELFF. CDR3 DNA: TGTGCCAGCAGCCTACAGATCTACGGGGAGCTGTTTTTT.

In its sample, this clonotype was seen many times. The chain recombines TRBV10-3 with TRBJ1-1; 8 nucleotides match TRBD1. The germline V gene encodes CDR1 ENHRY and CDR2 SYGVKD. The trim removed 4 bases at V and 0 bases at J, leaving 1 base unmatched. This CDR3 has 14 amino acids. The CDR3 DNA follows: TGTGCCATCAGTGTGGACAGGGTGAACACTGAAGCTTTCTTT. Its protein is CAISVDRVNTEAFF.

Notes on this clonotype: A much larger clone differs from this one at a single base, so this may be a read error. This chain connects TRBV24-1 to TRBJ2-1, with 7 nucleotides matching TRBD1. V was clipped by 5 bases and J by 7 bases; unmatched bases: 13. Germline values: CDR1 KGHDR, CDR2 SFDVKD. The CDR3 extends over 16 amino acids. The CDR3 region has the DNA TGTGCCACCAGTGGTCCTGGGAGAAGGGGGCGTAATGAGCAGTTCTTC. Protein product: CATSGPGRRGRNEQFF.

This clonotype was picked up a small number of times. The chain has TRBV10-1 and TRBJ2-1; D possibly corresponds to TRBD1 (5 bases). V was cut by 6 bases and J by 4 bases, with 10 bases left in between. Germline-derived CDR1 and CDR2 are WNHNN and SYGVQD (reference sequence). This CDR3 is built from 13 residues. The CDR3 protein is CASSETGYNEQFF. In DNA form, the CDR3 reads TGCGCCAGCAGCGAAACAGGTTACAATGAGCAGTTCTTC.

The chain uses TRBV12-3 or TRBV12-4 and TRBJ2-3, with D tentatively TRBD2 (6 bases). This CDR3 is built from 17 residues. V was cut by 5 bases and J by 4 bases, with 22 bases left in between. In nucleotides, the CDR3 is TGTGCCAGCAGTGTTCGCCGGACGGGAGAGTCCCCAGATACGCAGTATTTT. Translation gives CASSVRRTGESPDTQYF.

There are many counts of this clonotype. The rearrangement uses TRBV11-3 and TRBJ2-1; D remains unclear. V was clipped by 5 bases and J by 7 bases, with 12 bases between them. Per the germline V gene, CDR1 is SGHNT and CDR2 is YENEEA. The CDR3 loop spans 13 amino acids. The CDR3 loop is CASSAPEKNEQFF. The CDR3, as DNA: TGTGCCAGCAGCGCCCCGGAAAAGAATGAGCAGTTCTTC.

This clonotype was recorded at least ten times. V gene TRBV6-1 combines with J gene TRBJ2-1; 9 bases agree with TRBD1. J was trimmed by 6 bases and V by 5 bases; bases with no gene match: 8. The germline gives CDR1 MNHNS, CDR2 SASEGT. This CDR3 has 15 amino acids. CDR3 in DNA: TGTGCCAGCAGTCCTCGGGACAGGGCCGTCAATGAGCAGTTCTTC. It is translated as CASSPRDRAVNEQFF.

This clonotype turned up a few times. The gene calls are TRBV24-1 and TRBJ1-2; D ambiguous. CDR3 length equals 14 residues. Deletions cut 5 bases from V and 4 bases from J, with 13 bases between. Germline V gives CDR1 KGHDR, CDR2 SFDVKD. CDR3 region: CATSGPGSLYGYTF. In DNA form, the CDR3 reads TGTGCCACCAGTGGCCCTGGGAGCCTCTATGGCTACACCTTC.

This clonotype was detected a few times. A single base separates this from a much larger clone, so it may be a read error. The final CDR3 position lacks the conserved phenylalanine or tryptophan, pointing to a likely read error. The genes are TRBV11-1 and TRBJ2-1; D is uncertain. CDR1 and CDR2 from the germline V gene are SGHAT and FQDESV (reference sequence). Trimming pared 5 bases from V and 9 bases from J, leaving 14 bases between. This CDR3 spans 13 amino acids. The CDR3 DNA is TGTGCCAGCAGCCGGTACGCGGTAGGTGAGCAGTTCTCC. Translation gives CASSRYAVGEQFS.

This clonotype was observed many times. This chain links TRBV7-9 with TRBJ1-5; 9 bases map to TRBD1. This CDR3 region has 14 residues. The V gene's germline CDR1 is SEHNR and CDR2 FQNEAQ (reference sequence). Losses at the gene ends were 5 bases for V and 2 bases for J; bases not matched to a gene: 1. The CDR3 loop is CASSRTGGNQPQHF. The CDR3 DNA follows: TGTGCCAGCAGCCGGACAGGGGGCAATCAGCCCCAGCATTTT.

V gene TRBV30 combines with J gene TRBJ1-1, with a possible D match to TRBD1 (6 bases). The ends were cut back, 0 bases at V and 9 bases at J, with 17 bases in the middle. This CDR3 spans 14 amino acids. Per germline, CDR1 GTSNPN and CDR2 SVGIG (reference sequence). Here the CDR3 DNA reads TGTGCCTGGAGTGTAGGAGGGGGAGGTGGTAAAGCTTTCTTT. Translation: CAWSVGGGGGKAFF.

This clonotype has ten or more counts. The rearrangement joins TRBV6-1 to TRBJ2-7; D call uncertain. There are 14 residues in the CDR3. Germline assignment: CDR1 MNHNS and CDR2 SASEGT. The CDR3 spells CATEAEKVAYEQYF. The CDR3 coding sequence is TGTGCAACCGAGGCGGAGAAGGTGGCCTACGAGCAGTACTTC.